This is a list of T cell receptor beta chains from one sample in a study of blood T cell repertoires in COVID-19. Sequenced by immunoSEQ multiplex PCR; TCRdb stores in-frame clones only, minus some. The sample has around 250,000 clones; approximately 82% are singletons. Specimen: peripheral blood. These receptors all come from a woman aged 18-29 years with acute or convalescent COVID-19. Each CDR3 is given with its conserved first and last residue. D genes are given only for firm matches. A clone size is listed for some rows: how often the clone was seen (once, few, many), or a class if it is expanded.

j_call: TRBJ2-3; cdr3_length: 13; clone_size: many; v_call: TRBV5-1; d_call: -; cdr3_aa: CASKLDNADTQYF; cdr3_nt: TGCGCCAGCAAGCTTGACAACGCAGATACGCAGTATTTT
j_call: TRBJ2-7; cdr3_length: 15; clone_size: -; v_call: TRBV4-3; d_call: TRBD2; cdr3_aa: CASSQASGGSYEQYF; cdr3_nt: TGCGCCAGCAGCCAAGCCTCGGGGGGATCCTACGAGCAGTACTTC
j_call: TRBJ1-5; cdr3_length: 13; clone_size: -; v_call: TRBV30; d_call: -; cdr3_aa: CAWNGQGNQPQHF; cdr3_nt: TGTGCCTGGAATGGGCAGGGGAATCAGCCCCAGCATTTT
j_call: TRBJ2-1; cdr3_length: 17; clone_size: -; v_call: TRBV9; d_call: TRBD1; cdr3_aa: CASSERDSLNSYNEQFF; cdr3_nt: TGTGCCAGCAGCGAACGGGACAGCCTTAACTCCTACAATGAGCAGTTCTTC
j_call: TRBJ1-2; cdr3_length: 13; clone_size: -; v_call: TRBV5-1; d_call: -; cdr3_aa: CASSVAGNYGYTF; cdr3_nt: TGCGCCAGCAGCGTGGCGGGGAACTATGGCTACACCTTC
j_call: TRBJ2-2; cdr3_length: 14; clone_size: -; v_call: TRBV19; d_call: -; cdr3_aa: CASSSGQYTGELFF; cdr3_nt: TGTGCCAGTAGTAGTGGACAGTACACCGGGGAGCTGTTTTTT
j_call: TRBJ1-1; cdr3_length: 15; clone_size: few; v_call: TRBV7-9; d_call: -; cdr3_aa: CASSLGAGISGEAFF; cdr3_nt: TGTGCCAGCAGCTTAGGGGCAGGGATATCTGGTGAAGCTTTCTTT
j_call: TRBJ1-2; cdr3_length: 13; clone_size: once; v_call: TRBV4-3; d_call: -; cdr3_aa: CASSQGGGRAYTF; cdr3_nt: TGCGCCAGCAGCCAAGGAGGGGGGAGGGCGTACACCTTC
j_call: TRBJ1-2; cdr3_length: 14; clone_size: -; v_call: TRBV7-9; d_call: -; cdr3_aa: CASTTGFSDYGYTF; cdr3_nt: TGTGCCAGCACCACAGGATTTTCGGACTATGGCTACACCTTC
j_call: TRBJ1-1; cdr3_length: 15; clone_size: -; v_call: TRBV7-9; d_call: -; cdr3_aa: CASSSGNRQNTEAFF; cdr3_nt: TGTGCCAGCAGCTCCGGGAACAGACAAAACACTGAAGCTTTCTTT
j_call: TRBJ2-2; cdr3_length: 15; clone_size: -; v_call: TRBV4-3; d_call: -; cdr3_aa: CASSLGSTTARELFF; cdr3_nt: TGCGCCAGCAGCCTGGGGAGCACGACGGCGCGGGAGCTGTTTTTT
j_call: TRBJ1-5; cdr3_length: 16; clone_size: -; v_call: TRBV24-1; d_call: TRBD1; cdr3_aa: CATSGVSGTGFGPQHF; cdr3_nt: TGTGCCACCAGTGGTGTTTCCGGGACAGGGTTCGGGCCCCAGCATTTT
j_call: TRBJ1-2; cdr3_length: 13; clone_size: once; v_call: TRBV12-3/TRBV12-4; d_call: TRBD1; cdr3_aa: CASSRDSPMGYTF; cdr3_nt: TGTGCCAGCAGCCGGGACAGTCCTATGGGCTACACCTTC
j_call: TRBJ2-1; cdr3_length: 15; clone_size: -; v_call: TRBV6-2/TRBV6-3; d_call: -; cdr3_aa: CASSFGQSGYNEQFF; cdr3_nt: TGTGCCAGCAGTTTTGGACAGAGTGGCTACAATGAGCAGTTCTTC
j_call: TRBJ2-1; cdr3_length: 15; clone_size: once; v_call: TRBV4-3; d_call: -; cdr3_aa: CASSPEVGPYNEQFF; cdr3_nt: TGCGCCAGCAGCCCTGAAGTGGGGCCCTACAATGAGCAGTTCTTC
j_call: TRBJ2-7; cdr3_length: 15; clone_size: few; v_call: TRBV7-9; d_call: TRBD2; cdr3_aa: CASSLVGGGKNEQYF; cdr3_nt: TGTGCCAGCAGCTTAGTCGGCGGGGGGAAGAACGAGCAGTACTTC
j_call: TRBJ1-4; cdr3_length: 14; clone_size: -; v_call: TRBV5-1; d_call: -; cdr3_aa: CASSLSLDSGKLFF; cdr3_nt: TGCGCCAGCAGCTTGTCGTTGGACAGTGGGAAACTGTTTTTT
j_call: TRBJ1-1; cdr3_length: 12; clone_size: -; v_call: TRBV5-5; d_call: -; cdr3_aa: CASSPTSGEAFF; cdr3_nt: TGTGCCAGCAGCCCGACTAGTGGTGAAGCTTTCTTT
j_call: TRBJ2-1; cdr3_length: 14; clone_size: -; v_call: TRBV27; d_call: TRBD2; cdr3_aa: CASSRGTSGDEQFF; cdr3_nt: TGTGCCAGCAGTAGAGGGACTAGCGGCGATGAGCAGTTCTTC
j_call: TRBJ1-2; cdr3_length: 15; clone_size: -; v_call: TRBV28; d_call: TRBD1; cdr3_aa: CASSLRGQGNYGYTF; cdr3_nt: TGTGCCAGCAGTTTAAGGGGACAGGGGAACTATGGCTACACCTTC
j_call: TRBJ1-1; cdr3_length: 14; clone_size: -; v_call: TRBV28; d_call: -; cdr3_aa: CASSPARQNTEAFF; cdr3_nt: TGTGCCAGCAGCCCCGCCAGGCAGAACACTGAAGCTTTCTTT
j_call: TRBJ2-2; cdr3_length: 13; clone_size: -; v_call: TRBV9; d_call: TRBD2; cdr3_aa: CATGGWNTGELFF; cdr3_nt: TGTGCCACGGGGGGGTGGAACACCGGGGAGCTGTTTTTT
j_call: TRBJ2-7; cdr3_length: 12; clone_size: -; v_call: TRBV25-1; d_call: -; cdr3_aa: CASSGTSYEQYF; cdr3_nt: TGTGCCAGCAGTGGAACATCATACGAGCAGTACTTC
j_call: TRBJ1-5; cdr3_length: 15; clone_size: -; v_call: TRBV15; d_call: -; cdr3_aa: CATSRAGTINQPQHF; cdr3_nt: TGTGCCACCAGCAGAGCCGGGACAATTAATCAGCCCCAGCATTTT
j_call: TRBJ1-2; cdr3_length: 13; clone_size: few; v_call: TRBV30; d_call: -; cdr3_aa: CARKKREVYGYTF; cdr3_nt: TGTGCTCGGAAGAAGCGGGAGGTCTATGGCTACACCTTC
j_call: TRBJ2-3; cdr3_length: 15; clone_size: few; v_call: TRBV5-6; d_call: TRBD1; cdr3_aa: CASSWDRGNTDTQYF; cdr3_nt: TGTGCCAGCAGCTGGGACAGGGGAAACACAGATACGCAGTATTTT
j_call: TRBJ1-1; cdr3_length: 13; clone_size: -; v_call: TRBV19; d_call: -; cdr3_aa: CASMGGPNTEAFF; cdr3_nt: TGTGCCAGTATGGGGGGGCCGAACACTGAAGCTTTCTTT
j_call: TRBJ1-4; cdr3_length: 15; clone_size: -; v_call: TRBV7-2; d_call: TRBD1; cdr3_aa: CASSLGGQGREKLFF; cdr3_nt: TGTGCCAGCAGCTTAGGGGGACAGGGCCGTGAAAAACTGTTTTTT
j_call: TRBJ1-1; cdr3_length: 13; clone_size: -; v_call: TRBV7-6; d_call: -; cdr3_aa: CASSPWESGEAFF; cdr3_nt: TGTGCCAGCAGCCCCTGGGAGTCGGGTGAAGCTTTCTTT
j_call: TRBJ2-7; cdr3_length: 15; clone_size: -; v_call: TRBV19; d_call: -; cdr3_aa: CASSGVDSTSYEQYF; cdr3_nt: TGTGCCAGTAGTGGGGTGGACAGCACCTCCTACGAGCAGTACTTC
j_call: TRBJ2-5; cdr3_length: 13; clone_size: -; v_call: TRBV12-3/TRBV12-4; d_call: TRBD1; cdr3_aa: CASSGQGGETQYF; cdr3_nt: TGTGCCAGCAGCGGACAGGGGGGAGAGACCCAGTACTTC
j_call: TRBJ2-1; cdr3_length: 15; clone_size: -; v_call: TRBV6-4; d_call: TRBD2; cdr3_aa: CASSDSSGPYNEQFF; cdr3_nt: TGTGCCAGCAGTGATTCTAGCGGACCCTACAATGAGCAGTTCTTC
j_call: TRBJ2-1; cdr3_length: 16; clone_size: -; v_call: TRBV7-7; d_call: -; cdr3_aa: CASSLGVYETSNEQFF; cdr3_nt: TGTGCTAGCAGCTTGGGAGTCTATGAAACCTCCAATGAGCAGTTCTTC